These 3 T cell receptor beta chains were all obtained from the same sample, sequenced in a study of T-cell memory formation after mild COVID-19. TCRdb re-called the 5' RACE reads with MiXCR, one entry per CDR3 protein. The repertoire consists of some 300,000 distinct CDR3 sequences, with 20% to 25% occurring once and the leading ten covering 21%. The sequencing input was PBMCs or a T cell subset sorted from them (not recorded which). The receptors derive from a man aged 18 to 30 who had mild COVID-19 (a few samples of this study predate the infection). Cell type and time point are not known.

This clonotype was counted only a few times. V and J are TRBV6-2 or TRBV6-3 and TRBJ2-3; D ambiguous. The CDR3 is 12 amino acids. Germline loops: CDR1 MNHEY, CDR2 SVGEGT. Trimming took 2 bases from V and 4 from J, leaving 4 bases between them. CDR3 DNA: TGTGCCAGCAGTTACCGGTCAGATACGCAGTATTTT. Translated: CASSYRSDTQYF.

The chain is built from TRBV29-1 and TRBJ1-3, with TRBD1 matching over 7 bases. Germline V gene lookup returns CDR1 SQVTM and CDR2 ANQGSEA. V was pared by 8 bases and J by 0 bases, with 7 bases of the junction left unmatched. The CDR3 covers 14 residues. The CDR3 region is CSSTGDLSGNTIYF. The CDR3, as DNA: TGCAGCTCAACAGGGGACCTCTCTGGAAACACCATATATTTT.

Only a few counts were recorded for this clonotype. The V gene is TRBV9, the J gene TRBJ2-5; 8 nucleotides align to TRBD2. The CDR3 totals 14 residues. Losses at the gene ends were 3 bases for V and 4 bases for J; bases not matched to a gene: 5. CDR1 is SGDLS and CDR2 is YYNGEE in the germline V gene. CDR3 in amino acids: CASSDGGEGETQYF. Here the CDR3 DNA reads TGTGCCAGCAGCGACGGGGGGGAAGGAGAGACCCAGTACTTC. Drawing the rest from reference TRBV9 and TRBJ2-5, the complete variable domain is DSGVTQTPKHLITATGQRVTLRCSPRSGDLSVYWYQQSLDQGLQFLIQYYNGEERAKGNILERFSAQQFPDLHSELNLSSLELGDSALYFCASSDGGEGETQYFGPGTRLLVL.